Included here is one T cell receptor (beta chain) sequence, with context. Its antigen is still unknown. The data derive from a study of cytomegalovirus exposure and HLA in healthy donors. Study at large: Out of 150 million to 200 million T cells, an earlier analysis found some 110 million unique TCR beta sequences in total. General study points: In an earlier analysis, in 540 or so donors, most V segments appeared productive either ~87% or ~30% of the time. The classifier reportedly diagnosed cytomegalovirus status with high sensitivity and specificity. According to the study, 160 or so TCR beta chains were cytomegalovirus-associated.

The PCR had 60 Vbeta and 13 Jbeta primers. The protocol was immunoSEQ multiplex PCR, while the TCRdb copy is restricted to in-frame clones and leaves out a portion. The repertoire includes some 150,000 clones, roughly four fifths of them detected once, and under 2.5% sits in the top ten. The CDR3 sequence is 17 residues long. The junction had 12 bases not matched to a gene; V was cut back by 6 bases and J by 4 bases. CDR1 and CDR2 from the germline V gene are LNHDA and SQIVND (reference sequence). The V call is TRBV19, the J call TRBJ1-2, with TRBD1 matching 12 bases. The clonotype originates from a woman in her twenties or thirties in good health and CMV-seropositive. Sequenced material: PBMCs. The CDR3 is CASSTGGQGARGYGYTF. CDR3 in DNA: TGTGCCAGTAGCACAGGGGGACAGGGGGCGCGGGGCTATGGCTACACCTTC.